This T cell receptor beta chain was documented in a study of CD8 T cells in Susac syndrome. Study outcomes and limitations: Clonal expansion was not observed in the Susac syndrome CD4+ T cell repertoires.

TCR beta sequencing covered blood CD8+ and CD4+ T cells. Under recently defined diagnostic criteria, the patients with Susac syndrome qualified as having definite or probable disease. About 0.45 to 1 ug RNA was reverse transcribed with random hexamers. Amplification of the TCR beta CDR3 was carried out by immunoSEQ multiplex PCR, which spanned a total of 54 Vbeta and 13 Jbeta segments. A single record per CDR3 protein comes from TCRdb applying MiXCR to the immunoSEQ multiplex PCR reads. The table lists roughly 190,000 distinct CDR3 sequences, about 91% of them singletons. The CDR3 contains 14 residues. V lost 3 bases to trimming and J lost 4 bases, with 11 bases between them. Germline CDR1 is MDHEN and CDR2 is SYDVKM. In its sample, this clonotype was seen once. Its antigen is not identified.

The receptor's source is a human donor with Susac syndrome. Input material: CD4+ T cells from PBMCs. This chain connects TRBV28 to TRBJ2-3, with D perhaps assigned TRBD1 or TRBD2 (5 bases each). CDR3 sequence reads: CASSLAQGADTQYF. The CDR3 DNA is TGTGCCAGCAGTTTGGCTCAGGGAGCAGATACGCAGTATTTT.